The clone carrying this T cell receptor (beta chain) came up a few times. Its matching antigen is unknown. The sample belongs to a study of shared clonotypes between healthy human individuals. Study background: In total, the donors were a couple of women and three men aged 18 to 49. Each donor contributed plates that comprised three CD4 naive, three CD4 memory, two CD8 naive and one CD8 memory. Findings and caveats of the study: Genetic and exposure-history diversity was limited by the few donors. Non-shared clonotypes had lower generation probabilities than those shared by all four donors.

Data came from immunoSEQ multiplex PCR; TCRdb stores just in-frame clones and leaves some out. The sample lists 2 million to 2.5 million clones, approximately 94% occurring once. The sample comprised naive CD4+ T cells sorted from blood. The subset was: CD45RA+ positively selected. This receptor was identified in a man in his late teens or twenties in good health.

CDR3 in DNA: TGTGCCAGCAGAGCGGGGCTTGTGGTAGCTTTCTTT. It specifies CASRAGLVVAFF. J is TRBJ1-1 and V is TRBV2, with TRBD1 as a possible D gene (5 bases). The CDR3 has 12 residues. Germline V gives CDR1 SNHLY, CDR2 FYNNEI. The germline V and J ends were trimmed by 6 bases and 10 bases, with 15 bases remaining between them.